The sequence of this T cell receptor beta chain was determined in a study of Ad26.COV2.S vaccination and SARS-CoV-2 variants. Study summary: Sample donor was a member of the COV1001 Ad26.COV2.S trial arm. Ad26.COV2.S, an intramuscular injection, was given once or twice 56 days apart. General study findings and limits: Non-spike TCR breadth showed similarity between vaccine and placebo recipients.

The table came from immunoSEQ multiplex PCR; TCRdb's copy has only in-frame clones and leaves some out. The sample holds some 350,000 clones, about 85% seen once. Worth noting for this clone: Its antigen is unknown.

Treatment here: over 15 received Ad26.COV2.S at low or high dose, single or two shots; several received placebo; per-sample allocation not given. Sampling took place 63 days after the first vaccine or placebo injection. Ad26.COV2.S expressed prefusion-stabilized spike from the original Wuhan strain. Germline V gene lookup returns CDR1 SGHDT and CDR2 YYEEEE. The ends lost 3 bases at V and 2 bases at J; junction bases unmatched: 7. The CDR3 has 16 amino acids. J is TRBJ2-7 and V is TRBV5-6; 11 bases are a match to TRBD2. The sequence derives from a person aged 18-60 years who received the Ad26.COV2.S COVID-19 vaccine or a placebo. Material: peripheral blood, obtained in a trial of Ad26.COV2.S vaccine versus placebo. The CDR3: CASSYIAGGPPYEQYF. Written as DNA, the CDR3 is TGTGCCAGCAGCTACATAGCGGGAGGGCCTCCCTACGAGCAGTACTTC.